This TCR beta chain was identified in a study of blood T cells in healthy people across ages. As for the study in general: About one barcoded beta molecule per two T cells came from capture by template switching.

Peripheral blood samples of roughly 9.8 milliliters were drawn from each donor. CDR1 is MDHEN, CDR2 SYDVKM, per germline. The V gene lost 4 bases and the J gene lost 3 bases, with 19 bases spanning the gap. This CDR3 is built from 17 residues. A second about 7 to 12 cycle PCR used barcoded and J-beta primers. Each CDR3 protein is one row after TCRdb ran MiXCR on the 5' RACE reads. The sample lists around 820,000 distinct CDR3 sequences; more than 20% were seen once. Separately, the same data were catalogued under a study of T cells of mothers and their children.

The gene calls are TRBV28 and TRBJ1-3; D call uncertain. The sequence came from a boy younger than 18 in good health. Input material: blood. CDR3 bases: TGTGCCAGCAGTTCCCTTTGGGGAGTGGGTTTTGGAAACACCATATATTTT. As protein: CASSSLWGVGFGNTIYF.